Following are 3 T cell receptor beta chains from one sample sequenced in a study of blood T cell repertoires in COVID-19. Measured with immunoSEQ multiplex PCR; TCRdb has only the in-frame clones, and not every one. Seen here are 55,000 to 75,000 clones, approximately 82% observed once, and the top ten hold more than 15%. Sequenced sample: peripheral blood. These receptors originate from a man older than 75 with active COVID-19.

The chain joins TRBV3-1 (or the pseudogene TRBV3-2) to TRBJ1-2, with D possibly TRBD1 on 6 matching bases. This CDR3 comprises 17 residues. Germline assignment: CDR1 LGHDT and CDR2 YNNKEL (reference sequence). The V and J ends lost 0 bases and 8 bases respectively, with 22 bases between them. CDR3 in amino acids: CASSQDRLQGDPRGYTF. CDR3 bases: TGTGCCAGCAGCCAAGATCGGTTACAGGGCGACCCCAGGGGCTACACCTTC.

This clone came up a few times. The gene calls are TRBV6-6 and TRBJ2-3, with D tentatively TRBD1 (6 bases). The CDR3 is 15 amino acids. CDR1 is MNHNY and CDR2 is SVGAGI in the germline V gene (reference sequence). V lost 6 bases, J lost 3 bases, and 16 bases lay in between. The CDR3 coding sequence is TGTGCCAGCAGGGACCGAGACAGGACGACAGATACGCAGTATTTT. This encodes CASRDRDRTTDTQYF.

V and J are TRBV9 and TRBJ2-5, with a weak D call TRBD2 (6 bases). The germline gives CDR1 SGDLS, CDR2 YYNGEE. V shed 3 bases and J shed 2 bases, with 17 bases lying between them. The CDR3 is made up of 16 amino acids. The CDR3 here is CASSGQSGLQQETQYF. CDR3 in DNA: TGTGCCAGCAGCGGGCAGAGCGGACTACAGCAAGAGACCCAGTACTTC.